The next 5 T cell receptor beta chains were all read from a single sample in a study of blood T cell repertoires in COVID-19. The data were produced by immunoSEQ multiplex PCR, yet TCRdb's version contains in-frame clones alone and is incomplete. In the table there are approximately 200,000 clones, around 87% of which are singletons. The sample was PBMCs or T cells enriched from blood (not recorded which). The receptors shown here come from a young man in a cohort exposed to, infected with or recovered from COVID-19 (not recorded which).

The chain employs TRBV7-3 and TRBJ2-1; 9 bases align to TRBD2. In germline, CDR1 is SGHTA, CDR2 FQGTGA. This CDR3 comprises 13 residues. V lost 0 bases to trimming and J lost 10 bases; unmatched junction nucleotides: 1. The CDR3 DNA reads as TGTGCCAGCAGCTTAACGACTAGCGGAGAGCAGTTCTTC. Its translation: CASSLTTSGEQFF.

The CDR3 protein is CASRSKGLAGYQETQYF. In nucleotides, the CDR3 is TGTGCCAGCAGATCCAAGGGACTAGCGGGGTACCAAGAGACCCAGTACTTC. The chain carries TRBV7-2 and TRBJ2-5; TRBD2 agrees at 13 bases. The CDR3 totals 17 residues. J gave up 0 bases and V 6 bases, and 7 bases lay outside the gene matches. Germline CDR1 is SGHTA and CDR2 is FQGNSA.

The rearrangement links TRBV5-1 to TRBJ2-5; a weak D match, TRBD2 (5 bases). The CDR3 spans 13 residues. The germline V gene encodes CDR1 SGHRS and CDR2 YFSETQ. Trimming stripped 4 bases from V and 4 bases from J, with 11 bases between. The CDR3: CASSRIGGETQYF. As DNA, the CDR3 is TGCGCCAGCAGCCGAATCGGAGGAGAGACCCAGTACTTC.

The rearrangement uses TRBV5-8 and TRBJ2-1, with D maybe TRBD2 (6 bases). Between the trimmed V and J ends, which lost 6 bases and 2 bases, there was a span of 15 bases. From germline, CDR1 is SGHTS and CDR2 YDEGEE. This CDR3 spans 15 amino acids. CDR3 DNA: TGTGCCAGCACCCAGCTCTGGACTACCTACAATGAGCAGTTCTTC. Its translation: CASTQLWTTYNEQFF.

The chain couples TRBV24-1 to TRBJ2-6; perhaps TRBD1 as D (6 bases). The CDR3 length is 16 residues. Trimming shortened V by 4 bases and J by 2 bases, and 11 bases separated the two germline ends. Germline CDR1 KGHDR, CDR2 SFDVKD. The CDR3 DNA reads as TGTGCCACCAGTGAGCCACAGGGAACTGGGGCCAACGTCCTGACTTTC. Amino acids: CATSEPQGTGANVLTF.